This entry features one T cell receptor (beta chain) sequence. In the source study's methods: Amplification from reference gene primers served as the basis for estimated nucleated cell counts. Only in-frame clones appear in the TCRdb table, and some are missing; sequencing was by immunoSEQ multiplex PCR. V and J calls and clone size follow that table, whereas D and trimming were derived from the DNA. The table lists 70,000 to 90,000 clones, approximately 81% of them singletons. This record belongs to a study of blood T cell repertoires in COVID-19. After removal of 4 bases from V and 3 bases from J, the junction contained 2 bases not matched to a gene. This CDR3 has 14 residues. Germline CDR1 and CDR2: SGHDN and FVKESK.

This receptor was taken from a woman in her fifties or sixties with acute or convalescent COVID-19. Sequencing input: peripheral blood. The chain recombines TRBV14 with TRBJ1-2, with 10 bases fitting TRBD1. The CDR3 DNA sequence: TGTGCCAGCAGCCCAGGACAGGGGGACTATGGCTACACCTTC. Translation gives CASSPGQGDYGYTF.